This TCR beta chain appears in the sequencing data of a study of graft-versus-host responses after intestinal transplantation. Intraepithelial and lamina propria lymphocytes were released after the graft tissue was processed. CDR1 is MNHEY and CDR2 is SVGAGI in the germline V gene. This CDR3 region has 14 residues. Between the trimmed V and J ends, which lost 7 bases and 5 bases, there was a span of 17 bases. Libraries were prepared by immunoSEQ multiplex PCR; TCRdb keeps only in-frame clonotypes and omits some of them. The sample shows about 37,000 clones, about 85% of them seen only once. The sequence was obtained from a human patient who received an intestinal transplant, so some T cells may come from the graft donor. Sequenced here: ileum tissue, sampled approximately 210 days after intestinal transplant. The chain uses TRBV6-5 and TRBJ2-5; D possibly uses TRBD1 or TRBD2 (5 bases each). The CDR3 nucleotides read TGTGCCAGCACCACGGGGCAGGGTAGGGAGACCCAGTACTTC. Protein: CASTTGQGRETQYF.